Below are 9 T cell receptor beta chains sequenced from a single sample in a study of radiation and T cells in renal cell carcinoma. Some clones are missing from TCRdb's copy, which holds only in-frame ones; the method was immunoSEQ multiplex PCR. The sample lists about 140,000 clones, less than 85% occurring once. Specified time point: baseline pretreatment blood. Treatment defined: 15 Gy SBRT to primary tumor, nephrectomy 4 weeks later. Here the sequenced sample was blood, taken from a patient whose treatment included radiotherapy and nephrectomy. The receptors stem from a woman aged 50 to 60 with renal cell carcinoma.

The sample holds a few counts of this clone. The chain combines TRBV21-1 with TRBJ1-5. TRBV21-1 is marked as a pseudogene. This CDR3 is built from 15 residues. The CDR3 DNA reads as TGTGCCAGCAGCCCCGAGGGGAATAGCAATCAGCCCCAGCATTTT. This translates into CASSPEGNSNQPQHF.

This clone was found once. The junction does not match germline at one end; this may be a read error. This chain links TRBV4-3 with TRBJ1-6, with a weak D call TRBD1 (5 bases). In germline, CDR1 is LGHNA, CDR2 YSLEER. This CDR3 is built from 15 residues. CDR3 sequence (DNA): TGCGCCAGCAGTCAAGTCTTTGGGGGTGATTCACCCCTCCACTTT. Translation: CASSQVFGGDSPLHF.

The chain joins TRBV29-1 to TRBJ2-7; TRBD1 might be the D (6 bases). The CDR3 has 13 residues. From germline, CDR1 is SQVTM and CDR2 ANQGSEA. V was clipped by 7 bases and J by 4 bases, with 17 bases between them. The CDR3 reads CSAQTQGSYEQYF. CDR3 sequence (DNA): TGCAGCGCGCAAACACAGGGTTCGTACGAGCAGTACTTC.

The chain recombines TRBV5-1 with TRBJ1-2; D possibly corresponds to TRBD1 (5 bases). V was cut by 4 bases and J by 2 bases, with 12 bases left in between. CDR1 SGHRS and CDR2 YFSETQ come from the germline V gene. The CDR3 totals 14 residues. The CDR3 region has the DNA TGCGCCAGCAGCCCGGCGGGGCAGAACTATGGCTACACCTTC. This encodes CASSPAGQNYGYTF.

This clone has only a few counts. This CDR3 is also generated by other DNA sequences in the sample. The gene calls are TRBV30 and TRBJ1-1; no reliable D call. Germline CDR1 and CDR2: GTSNPN and SVGIG (reference sequence). The CDR3 totals 12 residues. Deletions cut 0 bases from V and 6 bases from J, with 8 bases between. DNA for the CDR3: TGTGCCTGGAGTGTTGAAGGGTCTGAAGCTTTCTTT. It codes for CAWSVEGSEAFF.

The V call is TRBV6-6, the J call TRBJ2-3; D may correspond to TRBD1 or TRBD2 (5 bases each). This CDR3 is 16 amino acids long. CDR1 and CDR2 (germline): MNHNY, SVGAGI (reference sequence). V gave up 7 bases and J gave up 3 bases, with 20 bases separating them. The DNA of the CDR3 is TGTGCCAGCACCCAACAGCCAGGGACGGGTACAGATACGCAGTATTTT. It yields the protein CASTQQPGTGTDTQYF.

This clone was observed a single time. The gene calls are TRBV10-1 and TRBJ2-7; 7 bases map to TRBD2. The CDR3 contains 13 residues. After removal of 5 bases from V and 3 bases from J, the junction contained 4 bases not matched to a gene. Germline CDR1 is WNHNN and CDR2 is SYGVQD (reference sequence). The CDR3 coding sequence is TGCGCCAGCAGTCGACTAGCAGGCTACGAGCAGTACTTC. Its protein is CASSRLAGYEQYF.

The CDR3 loop is CASSFAPGEQYF. CDR3 nucleotide sequence: TGTGCCAGCAGCTTCGCGCCCGGTGAGCAGTACTTC. The chain couples TRBV7-9 to TRBJ2-7; no clear D gene. The ends were cut back, 3 bases at V and 7 bases at J, with 10 bases in the middle. CDR3 size: 12 residues. In germline, CDR1 is SEHNR, CDR2 FQNEAQ (reference sequence).

The rearrangement joins TRBV30 to TRBJ1-1; a possible D gene is TRBD1 (6 bases). Germline CDR1 and CDR2: GTSNPN and SVGIG (reference sequence). The CDR3 covers 15 residues. V lost 0 bases to trimming and J lost 5 bases, with 16 bases between them. CDR3 DNA: TGTGCCTGGAGTGTACAAGGGGGTGAGGGTACTGAAGCTTTCTTT. This sequence encodes CAWSVQGGEGTEAFF.